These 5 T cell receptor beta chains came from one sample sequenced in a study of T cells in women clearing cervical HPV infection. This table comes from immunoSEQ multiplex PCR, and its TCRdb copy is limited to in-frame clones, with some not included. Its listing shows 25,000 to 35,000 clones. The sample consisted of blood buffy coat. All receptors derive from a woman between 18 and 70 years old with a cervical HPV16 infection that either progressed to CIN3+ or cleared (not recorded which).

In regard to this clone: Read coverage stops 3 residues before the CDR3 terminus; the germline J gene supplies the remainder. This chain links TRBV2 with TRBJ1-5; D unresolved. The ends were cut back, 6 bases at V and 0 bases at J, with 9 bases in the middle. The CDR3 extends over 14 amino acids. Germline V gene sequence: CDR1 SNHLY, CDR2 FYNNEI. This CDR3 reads CASRQYSSNQPQHF. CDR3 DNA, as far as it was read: TGTGCCAGCAGACAGTATAGTAGCAATCAGCCC.

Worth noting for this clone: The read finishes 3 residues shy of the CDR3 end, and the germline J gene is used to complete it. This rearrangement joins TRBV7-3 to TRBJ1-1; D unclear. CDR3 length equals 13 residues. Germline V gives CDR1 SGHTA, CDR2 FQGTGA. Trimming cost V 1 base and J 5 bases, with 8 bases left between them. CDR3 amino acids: CASSLIVGTEAFF. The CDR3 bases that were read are TGTGCCAGCAGCTTAATCGTCGGGACTGAA.

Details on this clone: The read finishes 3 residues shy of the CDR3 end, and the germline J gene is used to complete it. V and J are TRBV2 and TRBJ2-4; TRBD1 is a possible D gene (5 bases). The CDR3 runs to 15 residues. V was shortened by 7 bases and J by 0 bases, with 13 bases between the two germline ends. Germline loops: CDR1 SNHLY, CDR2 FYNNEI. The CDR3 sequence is CASNIDRLAKNIQYF. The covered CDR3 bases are TGTGCCAGCAATATCGACAGATTAGCCAAAAACATT.

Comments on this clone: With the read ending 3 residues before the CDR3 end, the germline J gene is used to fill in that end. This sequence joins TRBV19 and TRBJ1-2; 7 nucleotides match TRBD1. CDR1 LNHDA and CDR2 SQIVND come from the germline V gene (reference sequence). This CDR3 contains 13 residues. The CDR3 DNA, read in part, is TGTGCCAGCAAACTAGGAAGACAGGGCGGC. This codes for CASKLGRQGG. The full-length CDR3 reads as CASKLGRQGGYTF.

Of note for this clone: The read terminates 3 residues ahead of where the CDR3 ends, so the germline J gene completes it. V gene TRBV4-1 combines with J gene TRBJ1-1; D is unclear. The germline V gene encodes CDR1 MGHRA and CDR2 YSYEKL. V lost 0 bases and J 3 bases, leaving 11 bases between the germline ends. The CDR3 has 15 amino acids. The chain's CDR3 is CASSQESQLHTEAFF. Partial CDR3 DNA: TGCGCCAGCAGCCAAGAGTCACAGTTGCACACTGAA.